A single TCR beta chain is shown here with its context. Amplification of TCR beta CDR3 regions used RNA as the template. The HTBI set primed first-round TCR CDR3 RT-PCR. MiXCR was run by TCRdb on the multiplex PCR reads, yielding one entry per CDR3 protein. There are roughly 520,000 distinct CDR3 sequences in the sample; approximately 24% occur only once, and roughly 10% lies in the top ten. At least 3 on the Clinical Activity Score was recorded for ophthalmopathy patients, who also had NOSPECS grade at least 4 and duration under 3 months. PBMCs were obtained from about 9.9 ml fresh peripheral blood. This sample stems from a study of T cells in Graves' hyperthyroidism and ophthalmopathy. Germline V gene data show CDR1 as MDHEN and CDR2 as SYDVKM. The length of the CDR3 is 13 residues. V lost 4 bases and J 5 bases, leaving 11 bases between the germline ends.

Sequencing was carried out using blood. The clonotype was recovered from a woman in her 30s with Graves' ophthalmopathy. The rearrangement links TRBV28 to TRBJ2-5, with a tentative D call TRBD1 (6 bases). The CDR3: CASSYRVRETQYF. The DNA for the CDR3 is TGTGCCAGCAGTTACAGGGTGCGGGAGACCCAGTACTTC.